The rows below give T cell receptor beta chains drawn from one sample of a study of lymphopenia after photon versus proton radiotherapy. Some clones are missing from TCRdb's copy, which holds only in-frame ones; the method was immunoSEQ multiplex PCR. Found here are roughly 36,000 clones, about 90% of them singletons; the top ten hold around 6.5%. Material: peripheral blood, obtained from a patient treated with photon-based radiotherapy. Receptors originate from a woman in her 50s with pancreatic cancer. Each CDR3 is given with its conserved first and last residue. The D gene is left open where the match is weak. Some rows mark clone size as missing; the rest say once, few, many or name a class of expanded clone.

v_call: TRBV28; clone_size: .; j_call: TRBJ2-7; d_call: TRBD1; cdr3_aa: CASRDRGYEQYF; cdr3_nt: TGTGCCAGCCGGGACAGGGGCTACGAGCAGTACTTC
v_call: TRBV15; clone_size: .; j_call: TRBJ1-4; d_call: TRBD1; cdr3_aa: CATSRETGGNEKLFF; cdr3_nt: TGTGCCACCAGCAGAGAGACAGGGGGGAATGAAAAACTGTTTTTT
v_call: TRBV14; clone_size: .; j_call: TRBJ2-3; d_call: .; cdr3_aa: CASSQGLGGRDTQYF; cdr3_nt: TGTGCCAGCAGCCAAGGACTAGGAGGGAGGGATACGCAGTATTTT
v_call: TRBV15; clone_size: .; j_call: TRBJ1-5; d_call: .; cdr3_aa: CATSREGYSSSNQPQHF; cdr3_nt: TGTGCCACCAGCAGAGAGGGGTACAGTTCTAGCAATCAGCCCCAGCATTTT
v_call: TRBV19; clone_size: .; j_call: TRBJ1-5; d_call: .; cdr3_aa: CASSLGTVNSNQPQHF; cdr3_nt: TGTGCCAGTAGTCTCGGGACGGTCAATAGCAATCAGCCCCAGCATTTT
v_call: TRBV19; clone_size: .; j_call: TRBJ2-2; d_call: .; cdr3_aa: CASSIWQENTGELFF; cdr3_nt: TGTGCCAGTAGTATATGGCAGGAGAACACCGGGGAGCTGTTTTTT
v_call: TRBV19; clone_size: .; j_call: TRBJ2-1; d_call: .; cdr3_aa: CASSTPGGGSHNEQFF; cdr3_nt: TGTGCCAGTAGCACCCCGGGGGGCGGGAGTCACAATGAGCAGTTCTTC
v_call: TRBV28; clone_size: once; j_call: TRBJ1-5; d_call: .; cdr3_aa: CASSGGGYSNQPQHF; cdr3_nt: TGTGCCAGCAGTGGAGGGGGTTATAGCAATCAGCCCCAGCATTTT
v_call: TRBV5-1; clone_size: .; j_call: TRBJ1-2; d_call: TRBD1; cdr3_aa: CASSSDRGQGYGYTF; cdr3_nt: TGCGCCAGCAGCTCAGACAGGGGGCAAGGCTATGGCTACACCTTC
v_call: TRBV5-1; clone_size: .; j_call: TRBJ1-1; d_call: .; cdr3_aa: CASSLEARVGTEAFF; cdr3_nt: TGCGCCAGCAGCTTGGAGGCCAGGGTGGGCACTGAAGCTTTCTTT
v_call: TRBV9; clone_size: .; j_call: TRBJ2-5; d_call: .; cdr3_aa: CASSPSGLEAQETQYF; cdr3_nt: TGTGCCAGCAGCCCGAGTGGGCTAGAGGCGCAAGAGACCCAGTACTTC
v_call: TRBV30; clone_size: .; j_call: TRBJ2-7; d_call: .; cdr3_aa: CACHWGYEQYF; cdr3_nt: TGTGCCTGCCATTGGGGTTACGAGCAGTACTTC
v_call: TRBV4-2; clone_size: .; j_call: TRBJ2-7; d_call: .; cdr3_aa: CASSQDTHEQYF; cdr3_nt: TGTGCCAGCAGCCAAGATACACACGAGCAGTACTTC
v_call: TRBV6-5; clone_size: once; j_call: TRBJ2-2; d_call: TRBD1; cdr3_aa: CASSYPAGGAYGELFF; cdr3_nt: TGTGCCAGCAGTTACCCGGCAGGGGGCGCATACGGGGAGCTGTTTTTT
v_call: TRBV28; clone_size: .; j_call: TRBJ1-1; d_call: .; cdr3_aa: CASSLQGNTEAFF; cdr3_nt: TGTGCCAGCAGCCTACAGGGGAACACTGAAGCTTTCTTT
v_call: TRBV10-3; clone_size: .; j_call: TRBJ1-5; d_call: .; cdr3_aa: CAISERAAHSNQPQHF; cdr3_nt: TGTGCCATCAGTGAGAGGGCGGCACATAGCAATCAGCCCCAGCATTTT
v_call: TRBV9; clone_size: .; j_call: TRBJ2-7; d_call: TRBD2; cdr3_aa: CASSVGEREGLYEQYF; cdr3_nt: TGTGCCAGCAGCGTAGGTGAGCGGGAGGGCCTCTACGAGCAGTACTTC
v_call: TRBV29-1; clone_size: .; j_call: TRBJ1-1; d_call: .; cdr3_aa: CSVEVRSDTEAFF; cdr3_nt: TGCAGCGTTGAAGTACGCTCAGACACTGAAGCTTTCTTT
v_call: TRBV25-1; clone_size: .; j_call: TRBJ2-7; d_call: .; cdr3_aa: CASTRDTTYEQYF; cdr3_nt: TGTGCCAGCACCCGGGACACAACCTACGAGCAGTACTTC
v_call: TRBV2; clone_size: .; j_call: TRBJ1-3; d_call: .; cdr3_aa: CASSSSQGVLRNTIYF; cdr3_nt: TGTGCCAGCAGTTCAAGTCAGGGTGTCCTAAGAAACACCATATATTTT
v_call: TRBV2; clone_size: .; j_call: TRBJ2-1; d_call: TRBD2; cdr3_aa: CASKTSGSNEQFF; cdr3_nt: TGTGCCAGCAAGACTAGCGGGAGTAATGAGCAGTTCTTC
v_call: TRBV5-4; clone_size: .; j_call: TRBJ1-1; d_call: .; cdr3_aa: CASSLITEATEAFF; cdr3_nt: TGTGCCAGCAGCTTGATTACCGAGGCCACTGAAGCTTTCTTT
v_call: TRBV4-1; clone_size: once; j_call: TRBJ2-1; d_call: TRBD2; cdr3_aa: CASSQLAGEQFF; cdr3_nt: TGCGCCAGCAGCCAACTAGCGGGTGAGCAGTTCTTC
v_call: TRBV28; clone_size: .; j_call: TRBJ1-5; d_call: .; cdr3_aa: CASRSGGNQPQHF; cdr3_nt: TGTGCCAGCAGATCTGGGGGAAATCAGCCCCAGCATTTT
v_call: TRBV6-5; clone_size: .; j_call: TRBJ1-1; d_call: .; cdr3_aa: CASSYSRVFTEAFF; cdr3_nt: TGTGCCAGCAGTTACTCGCGTGTATTCACTGAAGCTTTCTTT
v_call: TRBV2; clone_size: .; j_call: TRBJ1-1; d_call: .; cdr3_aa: CASSEALGSGGEAFF; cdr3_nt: TGTGCCAGCAGTGAAGCGCTTGGGTCCGGGGGCGAAGCTTTCTTT
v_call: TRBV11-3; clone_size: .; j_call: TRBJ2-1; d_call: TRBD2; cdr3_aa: CASSWGLAGASYNEQFF; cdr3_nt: TGTGCCAGCAGCTGGGGACTAGCGGGAGCTTCTTACAATGAGCAGTTCTTC
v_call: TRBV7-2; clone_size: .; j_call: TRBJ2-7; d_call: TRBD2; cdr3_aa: CASSRGTSGIYEQYF; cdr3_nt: TGTGCCAGCAGCCGCGGGACTAGCGGGATCTACGAGCAGTACTTC
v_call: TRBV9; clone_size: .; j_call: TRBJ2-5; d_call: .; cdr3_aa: CASSGKDSQETQYF; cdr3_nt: TGTGCCAGCAGCGGAAAGGACAGTCAAGAGACCCAGTACTTC
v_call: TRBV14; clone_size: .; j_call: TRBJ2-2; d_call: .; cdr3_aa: CASSSRWEGAGELFF; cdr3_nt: TGTGCCAGCAGCTCCCGCTGGGAAGGGGCCGGGGAGCTGTTTTTT
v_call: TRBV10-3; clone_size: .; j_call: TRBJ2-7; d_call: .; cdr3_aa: CAISERGGYEQYF; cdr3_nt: TGTGCCATCAGTGAGCGGGGAGGCTACGAGCAGTACTTC
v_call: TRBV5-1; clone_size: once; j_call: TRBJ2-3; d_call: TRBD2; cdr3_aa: CASSRGLAGGLRTDTQYF; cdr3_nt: TGCGCCAGCAGCCGGGGACTAGCGGGAGGTCTCCGCACAGATACGCAGTATTTT
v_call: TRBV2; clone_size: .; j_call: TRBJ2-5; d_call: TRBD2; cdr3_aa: CASTLRGGREETQYF; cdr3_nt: TGTGCCAGCACCCTGAGGGGCGGGAGGGAAGAGACCCAGTACTTC
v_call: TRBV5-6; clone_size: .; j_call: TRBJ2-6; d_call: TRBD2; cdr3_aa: CASSPGGAGANVLTF; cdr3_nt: TGTGCCAGCAGCCCGGGAGGGGCTGGGGCCAACGTCCTGACTTTC
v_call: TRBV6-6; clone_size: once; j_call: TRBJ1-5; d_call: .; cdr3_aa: CASSYSNPGNQPQHF; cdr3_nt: TGTGCCAGCAGTTACTCGAACCCTGGCAATCAGCCCCAGCATTTT
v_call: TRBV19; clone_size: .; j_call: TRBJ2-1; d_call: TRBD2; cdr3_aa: CASSIGLAGGFNEQFF; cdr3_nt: TGTGCCAGTAGTATCGGACTAGCGGGAGGGTTTAATGAGCAGTTCTTC
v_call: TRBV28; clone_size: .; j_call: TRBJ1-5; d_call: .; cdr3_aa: CASSHNQPQHF; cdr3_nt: TGTGCCAGCAGTCACAATCAGCCCCAGCATTTT
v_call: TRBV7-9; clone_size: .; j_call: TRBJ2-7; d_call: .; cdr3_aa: CASSPSKAYEQYF; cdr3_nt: TGTGCCAGCAGTCCAAGTAAGGCCTACGAGCAGTACTTC
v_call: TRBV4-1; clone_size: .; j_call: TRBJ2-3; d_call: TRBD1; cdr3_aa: CASSPAGTGVFTDTQYF; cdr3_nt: TGCGCCAGCAGCCCCGCCGGGACAGGGGTATTCACAGATACGCAGTATTTT
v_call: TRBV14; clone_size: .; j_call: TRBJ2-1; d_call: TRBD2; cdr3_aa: CASSHLAGYNEQFF; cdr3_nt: TGTGCCAGCAGCCATCTAGCGGGTTACAATGAGCAGTTCTTC
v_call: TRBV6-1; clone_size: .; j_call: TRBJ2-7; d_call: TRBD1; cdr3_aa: CASSGRGQGSYEQYF; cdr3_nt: TGTGCCAGCAGTGGGCGGGGACAGGGCTCCTACGAGCAGTACTTC
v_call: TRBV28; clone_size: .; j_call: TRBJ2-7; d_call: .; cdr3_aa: CASSPSEAGRYEQYF; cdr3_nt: TGTGCCAGCAGTCCCTCCGAGGCAGGGAGGTACGAGCAGTACTTC
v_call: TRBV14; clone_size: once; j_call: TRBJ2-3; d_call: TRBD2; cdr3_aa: CASSQEAGGDTQYF; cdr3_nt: TGTGCCAGCAGCCAAGAAGCGGGAGGGGATACGCAGTATTTT
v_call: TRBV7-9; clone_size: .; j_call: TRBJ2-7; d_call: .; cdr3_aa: CASSLTVTSYEQYF; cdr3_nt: TGTGCCAGCAGCTTAACAGTTACCTCCTACGAGCAGTACTTC
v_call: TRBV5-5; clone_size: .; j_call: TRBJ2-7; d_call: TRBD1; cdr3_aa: CASSWAQGAYEQYF; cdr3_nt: TGTGCCAGCAGCTGGGCCCAGGGGGCCTACGAGCAGTACTTC
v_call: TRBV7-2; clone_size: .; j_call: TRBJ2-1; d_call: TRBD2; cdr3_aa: CASSLALLAGATIKDEQFF; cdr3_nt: TGTGCCAGCAGCTTAGCTCTACTAGCGGGAGCCACAATAAAGGATGAGCAGTTCTTC
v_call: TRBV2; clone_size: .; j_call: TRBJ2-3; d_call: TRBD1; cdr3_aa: CATSGQDRPTDTQYF; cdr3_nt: TGTGCCACCTCCGGACAGGACAGGCCAACAGATACGCAGTATTTT
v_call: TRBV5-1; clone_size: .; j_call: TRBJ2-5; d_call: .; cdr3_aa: CASSLAQGVRASVYQETQYF; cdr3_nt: TGCGCCAGCAGCCTGGCCCAGGGGGTAAGGGCTAGCGTATACCAAGAGACCCAGTACTTC
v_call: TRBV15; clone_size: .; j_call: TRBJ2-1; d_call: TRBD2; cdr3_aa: CATSRDEGLAGEGWHEQFF; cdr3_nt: TGTGCCACCAGCAGAGATGAAGGACTAGCGGGAGAAGGTTGGCATGAGCAGTTCTTC
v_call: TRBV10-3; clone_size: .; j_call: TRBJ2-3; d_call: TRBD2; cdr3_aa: CAISGDLAGVSTDTQYF; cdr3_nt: TGTGCCATCAGTGGCGATTTAGCGGGAGTCAGCACAGATACGCAGTATTTT
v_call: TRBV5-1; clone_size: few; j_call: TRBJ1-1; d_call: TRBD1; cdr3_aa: CASTGTGANTEAFF; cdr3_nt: TGCGCCAGCACGGGGACAGGAGCGAACACTGAAGCTTTCTTT
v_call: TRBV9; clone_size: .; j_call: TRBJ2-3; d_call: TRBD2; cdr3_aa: CASSVRAGTSGTDTQYF; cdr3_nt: TGTGCCAGCAGCGTACGGGCGGGGACTAGCGGGACAGATACGCAGTATTTT
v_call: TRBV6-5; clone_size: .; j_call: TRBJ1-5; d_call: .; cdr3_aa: CASSRGKNQPQHF; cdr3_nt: TGTGCCAGCAGCAGAGGCAAGAATCAGCCCCAGCATTTT
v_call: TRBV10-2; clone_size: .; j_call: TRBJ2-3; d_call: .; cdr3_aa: CASSEFQEISSDTQYF; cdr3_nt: TGCGCCAGCAGTGAGTTCCAGGAAATTTCCTCAGATACGCAGTATTTT